The clone carrying this TCR beta chain was seen at least ten times. The V gene lost 6 bases and the J gene lost 4 bases, with 18 bases spanning the gap. The CDR3 covers 14 residues. Per the germline V gene, CDR1 is DFQATT and CDR2 is SNEGSKA (reference sequence). Diagnostic assessment was based on clinical symptoms, serum thyroxine and TRAb, thyroid ultrasound and orbital computed tomography. TCR beta CDR3 regions were amplified from RNA. Primed by the HTBI set, a first-round RT-PCR was run on the TCR CDR3. TCRdb recomputed calls from the multiplex PCR reads with MiXCR, one row per CDR3 protein. The table shows around 700,000 distinct CDR3 sequences, with around 19% occurring only once. This sample is part of a study of T cells in Graves' hyperthyroidism and ophthalmopathy.

The chain joins TRBV20-1 to TRBJ1-2; TRBD1 might be the D (5 bases). This clonotype originated in a woman aged 50 to 60 with Graves' hyperthyroidism that later progressed to Graves' ophthalmopathy. The sample taken for sequencing was blood. Here the CDR3 reads CSAHQLPTAYGYTF. DNA for the CDR3: TGCAGTGCACACCAACTCCCGACAGCCTATGGCTACACCTTC.